The 28 T cell receptor beta chains presented below share a single source sample, sequenced in a study of T-cell memory formation after mild COVID-19. TCRdb re-derived calls from the 5' RACE reads in MiXCR, one entry per CDR3 protein. The sample carries approximately 500,000 distinct CDR3 sequences, about 23% recorded once. Specimen: PBMCs or a T cell subset sorted from them (not recorded which). Receptor source: an adult woman who had mild COVID-19 (a few samples of this study predate the infection). Cell type and time point are not known.

J is TRBJ1-1 and V is TRBV9; no firm D call. Trimming left V 3 bases short and J 1 base short, with 16 bases between. The V gene's germline CDR1 is SGDLS and CDR2 YYNGEE. The CDR3 spans 16 residues. In DNA form, the CDR3 reads TGTGCCAGCAGCGCCTCAGGATCTGATTGGAACACTGAAGCTTTCTTT. Translation: CASSASGSDWNTEAFF.

V and J are TRBV25-1 and TRBJ1-1, with D tentatively TRBD1 (5 bases). V lost 6 bases and J lost 0, with 17 bases in between. Germline values: CDR1 MGHDK, CDR2 SYGVNS. The CDR3 length is 16 residues. The CDR3 sequence: CASRSGTAFMNTEAFF. The CDR3 DNA reads as TGTGCCAGCAGATCCGGGACTGCTTTCATGAACACTGAAGCTTTCTTT.

The J gene is TRBJ1-2, the V gene TRBV24-1; D remains unclear. Deletions cut 3 bases from V and 0 bases from J, with 7 bases between. The CDR3 spans 14 residues. The germline gives CDR1 KGHDR, CDR2 SFDVKD. The CDR3 sequence is CATSDTGTNYGYTF. The CDR3 nucleotides read TGTGCCACCAGTGATACCGGGACTAACTATGGCTACACCTTC.

V usage is TRBV12-3 or TRBV12-4 and J usage is TRBJ2-5; the D gene is possibly TRBD2 (5 bases). The germline V and J ends were trimmed by 7 bases and 4 bases, with 16 bases remaining between them. The CDR3 is made up of 14 amino acids. The DNA of the CDR3 is TGTGCCAGCACGTTCAGCGGATTGGGAGAGACCCAGTACTTC. It yields the protein CASTFSGLGETQYF.

This sequence joins TRBV2 and TRBJ2-7, with D possibly TRBD1 on 5 matching bases. This CDR3 has 15 residues. V was pared by 4 bases and J by 7 bases, with 20 bases between. Per germline, CDR1 SNHLY and CDR2 FYNNEI. CDR3 sequence (DNA): TGTGCCAGCAGTGTATCCGGCAGGGTAGCAGGGGAGCAGTACTTC. Translated: CASSVSGRVAGEQYF.

This clonotype came up a few times. The chain carries TRBV5-1 and TRBJ2-1, with TRBD1 as a possible D gene (6 bases). V shed 1 base and J shed 0 bases, with 11 bases lying between them. Germline V gives CDR1 SGHRS, CDR2 YFSETQ. The CDR3 contains 16 residues. The CDR3 DNA sequence: TGCGCCAGCAGCTTGAACCAGGGGAGCTCCTACAATGAGCAGTTCTTC. Protein product: CASSLNQGSSYNEQFF.

There are a few counts of this clonotype. The chain has TRBV5-1 and TRBJ2-3, with D perhaps TRBD1 or TRBD2 (5 bases each). The CDR3 sequence is 15 residues long. Germline CDR1 reads SGHRS; CDR2 reads YFSETQ. Trimming left V 4 bases short and J 1 base short, with 13 bases between. The CDR3 spells CASSDRDVGTDTQYF. CDR3 in DNA: TGCGCCAGCAGCGACCGGGACGTAGGCACAGATACGCAGTATTTT. The full variable domain, rest sourced from reference TRBV5-1 and TRBJ2-3, is KAGVTQTPRYLIKTRGQQVTLSCSPISGHRSVSWYQQTPGQGLQFLFEYFSETQRNKGNFPGRFSGRQFSNSRSEMNVSTLELGDSALYLCASSDRDVGTDTQYFGPGTRLTVL.

The chain recombines TRBV24-1 with TRBJ2-7; 7 nucleotides agree with TRBD1. The length of the CDR3 is 14 residues. Germline V gene sequence: CDR1 KGHDR, CDR2 SFDVKD. The V gene end was trimmed by 2 bases and the J gene end by 2 bases; junction bases not matched to a gene: 2. The CDR3 spells CATSDSQGPYEQYF. In nucleotides, the CDR3 is TGTGCCACCAGTGATTCACAGGGGCCCTACGAGCAGTACTTC.

This chain connects TRBV5-1 to TRBJ2-3, with TRBD1 identical over 7 bases. V shed 0 bases, J shed 0 bases, and the junction held 4 bases outside the gene matches. Per germline, CDR1 SGHRS and CDR2 YFSETQ. The CDR3 sequence is 16 residues long. CDR3 in amino acids: CASSLEGQQSTDTQYF. In DNA form, the CDR3 reads TGCGCCAGCAGCTTGGAGGGACAGCAAAGCACAGATACGCAGTATTTT. Full variable domain (outside the CDR3, taken from reference TRBV5-1 and TRBJ2-3): KAGVTQTPRYLIKTRGQQVTLSCSPISGHRSVSWYQQTPGQGLQFLFEYFSETQRNKGNFPGRFSGRQFSNSRSEMNVSTLELGDSALYLCASSLEGQQSTDTQYFGPGTRLTVL.

The chain employs TRBV29-1 and TRBJ2-1; D is perhaps TRBD2 (6 bases). Germline CDR1 and CDR2: SQVTM and ANQGSEA. Trimming removed 0 bases from V and 0 bases from J, with 12 bases in between. This CDR3 has 16 amino acids. CDR3 amino acids: CSVEEFTGSSYNEQFF. Written as DNA, the CDR3 is TGCAGCGTTGAAGAGTTTACCGGGAGCTCCTACAATGAGCAGTTCTTC.

This clonotype was found a few times. V usage is TRBV7-2 and J usage is TRBJ1-2, with 7 bases identical to TRBD1. This CDR3 has 15 residues. Germline values: CDR1 SGHTA, CDR2 FQGNSA. V dropped 7 bases and J dropped 2; count of bases not matched to a gene: 10. The CDR3 loop is CASNSPGDRNYGYTF. In nucleotides, the CDR3 is TGTGCCAGCAACTCACCGGGGGACAGAAACTATGGCTACACCTTC.

The rearrangement uses TRBV29-1 and TRBJ2-7; possible D gene TRBD1, 5 bases. The germline CDR1 and CDR2 sequences are SQVTM and ANQGSEA. The CDR3 totals 12 residues. V lost 2 bases to trimming and J lost 5 bases, with 10 bases between them. CDR3 DNA: TGCAGCGTTGAAAGGGGTGGTCACGAGCAGTACTTC. Encoded protein: CSVERGGHEQYF.

V and J are TRBV7-2 and TRBJ2-3; the match to TRBD2 covers 15 bases. V lost 4 bases, J lost 4 bases, and 9 bases stayed unmatched. The V gene's germline CDR1 is SGHTA and CDR2 FQGNSA. There are 18 residues in the CDR3. DNA for the CDR3: TGTGCCAGCAGCTCCCGCGGACTAGCGGGAGGGCCGTCAGATACGCAGTATTTT. Protein: CASSSRGLAGGPSDTQYF.

This clonotype came up a few times. This may come from a read error, since a much larger clone is one base off. The chain is built from TRBV7-9 and TRBJ2-7; 13 positions agree with TRBD2. The V gene end was trimmed by 5 bases and the J gene end by 5 bases; junction bases not matched to a gene: 3. Germline V lookup: CDR1 SEHNR, CDR2 FQNEAQ (reference sequence). The CDR3 contains 14 residues. The CDR3 here is CASSRTSGSHEQYF. As DNA, the CDR3 is TGTGCCAGCAGCCGGACTAGCGGGAGCCACGAGCAGTACTTC.

This clonotype has just a few counts. The genes are TRBV12-3 or TRBV12-4 and TRBJ2-3; TRBD2 aligns across 10 bases. The ends lost 3 bases at V and 1 base at J; junction bases unmatched: 4. The CDR3 contains 16 residues. The CDR3 coding sequence is TGTGCCAGCAGTTTCTATAGCGGGGGGCGCACAGATACGCAGTATTTT. Translation: CASSFYSGGRTDTQYF.

The chain carries TRBV5-1 and TRBJ2-3; D possibly corresponds to TRBD1 (5 bases). Trimming removed 0 bases from V and 2 bases from J, with 10 bases in between. The length of the CDR3 is 15 residues. The germline V gene has CDR1 SGHRS and CDR2 YFSETQ. Here the CDR3 DNA reads TGCGCCAGCAGCTTGGTTACAGGAGACACAGATACGCAGTATTTT. Residues: CASSLVTGDTDTQYF.

The rearrangement joins TRBV24-1 to TRBJ2-3; perhaps TRBD1 as D (6 bases). Trimming pared 9 bases from V and 0 bases from J, leaving 18 bases between. CDR3 length: 16 residues. Germline V gene sequence: CDR1 KGHDR, CDR2 SFDVKD. The CDR3 nucleotides are TGTGCCACCGCCAAGTCCGGGACATCCAGCACAGATACGCAGTATTTT. It encodes CATAKSGTSSTDTQYF.

This clonotype has just a few counts. The rearrangement uses TRBV7-8 and TRBJ2-3; 10 bases align to TRBD2. Germline loops: CDR1 SGHVS, CDR2 FQNEAQ. The CDR3 sequence is 16 residues long. The V gene end was trimmed by 3 bases and the J gene end by 3 bases; junction bases not matched to a gene: 6. Here the CDR3 DNA reads TGTGCCAGCAGCTTCGAACTAGCGGGGTATACAGATACGCAGTATTTT. Its protein product is CASSFELAGYTDTQYF.

Remarks on this clonotype: Germline and junction disagree at one end, which may indicate a read error. V usage is TRBV7-6 and J usage is TRBJ2-7; 7 nucleotides match TRBD2. The CDR3 is 14 amino acids. Germline V gene lookup returns CDR1 SGHVS and CDR2 FNYEAQ. The CDR3 DNA follows: TGTGCCAGCAGCATAGCTAGCGGCTCCTACGAGCAGTACTTC. Translated, it gives CASSIASGSYEQYF.

This clonotype was seen a few times. V and J are TRBV5-1 and TRBJ2-1; D perhaps matches TRBD2 (5 bases). CDR1 is SGHRS, CDR2 YFSETQ, per germline. The V end was cut by 4 bases, the J end by 0 bases, with 11 bases between. The CDR3 loop spans 15 amino acids. The CDR3 loop is CASSPGGGSYNEQFF. The CDR3 nucleotides are TGCGCCAGCAGCCCGGGCGGAGGCTCCTACAATGAGCAGTTCTTC.

This chain connects TRBV12-3 or TRBV12-4 to TRBJ2-1; D is possibly TRBD1 (5 bases). Trimming removed 1 base at V and 5 bases at J, with 18 bases between. The CDR3 loop spans 17 amino acids. The CDR3 DNA is TGTGCCAGCAGTTTAGATCTCCGAGCGATACAGGACAATGAGCAGTTCTTC. Residues: CASSLDLRAIQDNEQFF.

The chain has TRBV7-8 and TRBJ2-1; D is ambiguous. From germline, CDR1 is SGHVS and CDR2 FQNEAQ. Between the trimmed V and J ends, which lost 1 base and 3 bases, there was a span of 16 bases. CDR3 size: 17 residues. The CDR3 here is CASSLGAPGPYYNEQFF. CDR3 DNA sequence: TGTGCCAGCAGCTTAGGAGCACCGGGCCCCTACTACAATGAGCAGTTCTTC.

The genes are TRBV5-1 and TRBJ2-5; D remains unclear. V was trimmed by 4 bases and J by 3 bases, leaving 4 bases between them. Per germline, CDR1 SGHRS and CDR2 YFSETQ. The CDR3 contains 11 residues. CDR3 sequence (DNA): TGCGCCAGCAGCATTGAAGAGACCCAGTACTTC. Protein: CASSIEETQYF. The variable domain in full, completed from reference TRBV5-1 and TRBJ2-5, reads KAGVTQTPRYLIKTRGQQVTLSCSPISGHRSVSWYQQTPGQGLQFLFEYFSETQRNKGNFPGRFSGRQFSNSRSEMNVSTLELGDSALYLCASSIEETQYFGPGTRLLVL.

This clonotype has more than one count but fewer than ten. DNA for the CDR3: TGTGCCAGCAGTCGTCTCAGGGGGTACGAGCAGTACTTC. It is translated as CASSRLRGYEQYF. The chain links TRBV7-9 to TRBJ2-7; 7 nucleotides agree with TRBD1. CDR1 and CDR2 (germline): SEHNR, FQNEAQ (reference sequence). This CDR3 has 13 residues. Trimming took 6 bases from V and 4 from J; bases not matched to a gene: 6.

V gene TRBV9 combines with J gene TRBJ2-2; no firm D call. Trimming removed 4 bases at V and 6 bases at J, with 10 bases between. The CDR3 is made up of 13 amino acids. The germline V gene encodes CDR1 SGDLS and CDR2 YYNGEE. For the CDR3, the DNA is TGTGCCAGCAGCTCCCCTACGGCCGGGGAGCTGTTTTTT. This encodes CASSSPTAGELFF.

This clonotype was detected a few times. The chain links TRBV12-3 or TRBV12-4 to TRBJ2-7; unclear D gene. The V gene lost 1 base and the J gene lost 4 bases, with 8 bases spanning the gap. The CDR3 totals 13 residues. The CDR3, as DNA: TGTGCCAGCAGTTTAGGGGTGGTTTACGAGCAGTACTTC. This encodes CASSLGVVYEQYF.

This clonotype occurred a few times. This chain links TRBV2 with TRBJ2-5; 7 bases fit TRBD1. With 1 base clipped from V and 1 base from J, the junction kept 3 bases outside the gene matches. The CDR3 consists of 15 residues. Germline-derived CDR1 and CDR2 are SNHLY and FYNNEI. CDR3 in amino acids: CASSEGTGPQETQYF. The CDR3 region has the DNA TGTGCCAGCAGTGAAGGGACAGGACCCCAAGAGACCCAGTACTTC.

In its sample, this clonotype was seen once. The chain combines TRBV5-5 with TRBJ2-7; 12 bases align to TRBD1. CDR1 and CDR2 (germline): SGHKS, YYEKEE (reference sequence). Trimming at V came to 3 bases and at J to 9 bases, leaving 13 bases not matched to a gene. CDR3 length: 16 amino acids. CDR3 sequence: CASSSQGQGAPTGQYF. The CDR3 nucleotides read TGTGCCAGCAGCTCGCAGGGACAGGGGGCGCCTACCGGGCAGTACTTC. Complete variable domain (other parts from reference TRBV5-5 and TRBJ2-7): DAGVTQSPTHLIKTRGQQVTLRCSPISGHKSVSWYQQVLGQGPQFIFQYYEKEERGRGNFPDRFSARQFPNYSSELNVNALLLGDSALYLCASSSQGQGAPTGQYFGPGTRLTVT.